This T cell receptor beta chain was documented in a study of T cell clones after liver transplantation. Study in general: Graft-donor-reactive sequences were compared with third-party-reactive TCRbeta sequences from pre-transplant mixed lymphocyte reactions. Without induction therapy, subjects received standard immunosuppression until 12-24 months post-transplant.

As for this clone: The antigen is unknown.

Assay: immunoSEQ multiplex PCR; the TCRdb copy retains only in-frame clones and omits some. This sample carries just over 60,000 clones, 71% of them seen once, and the ten largest clones take 15%. Findings and caveats of the study: Graft donor-reactive T cells may have migrated into the graft rather than being deleted. A larger donor-reactive than third-party decline suggested partial antigen-specific deletion.

This material consisted of CD4+ T cells from blood, taken before liver transplant. The source is a human donor who received a liver transplant.

CDR3 DNA sequence: TGTGCCAGCTCCCTCTCCCGGGGGGCTGGCGATGAGCAGTACTTC. Protein product: CASSLSRGAGDEQYF. The V call is TRBV18, the J call TRBJ2-7; TRBD2 is a possible D gene (7 bases). Trimming removed 6 bases from V and 7 bases from J, with 22 bases in between. From germline, CDR1 is KGHSH and CDR2 LQKENI. The CDR3 has 15 amino acids.